Below, 24 T cell receptor beta chains from the same sample are listed, as sequenced in a study of cytomegalovirus exposure and HLA in healthy donors. A multiplex PCR was run with 60 Vbeta primers and 13 Jbeta primers. Some clones are missing from TCRdb's copy, which holds only in-frame ones; the method was immunoSEQ multiplex PCR. The data hold about 160,000 clones, with roughly 72% observed a single time. The sample was PBMCs. These receptors came from a man aged 35 to 55 in good health and CMV-seropositive.

The rearrangement joins TRBV7-3 to TRBJ2-1, with 10 bases identical to TRBD2. J lost 6 bases, V lost 5 bases, and 7 bases had no gene match. The CDR3 contains 15 residues. Per the germline V gene, CDR1 is SGHTA and CDR2 is FQGTGA. The CDR3 region has the DNA TGTGCCAGCAGCCCCCGTCTAGCGGGGGTCAATGAGCAGTTCTTC. Translated, it gives CASSPRLAGVNEQFF.

The chain couples TRBV7-3 to TRBJ1-2, with 7 bases matching TRBD1. The CDR3 length is 14 residues. From germline, CDR1 is SGHTA and CDR2 FQGTGA. The trim removed 1 base at V and 5 bases at J, leaving 4 bases unmatched. CDR3 nucleotide sequence: TGTGCCAGCAGCTTAATCGGACAGGATTATGGCTACACCTTC. Its protein is CASSLIGQDYGYTF.

This clone was counted at least ten times. The rearrangement uses TRBV4-3 and TRBJ2-7, with D maybe TRBD2 (7 bases). The V end lost 0 bases, the J end lost 5 bases, and 14 bases lay between the germline ends. In germline, CDR1 is LGHNA, CDR2 YSLEER. This CDR3 has 15 residues. DNA for the CDR3: TGCGCCAGCAGCCAAGATAGGAGGGGGGGAGACGAGCAGTACTTC. Its translation: CASSQDRRGGDEQYF.

CDR3 region: CASSLDRGIYEQYF. Written as DNA, the CDR3 is TGTGCCAGCAGCCTGGACAGGGGTATCTACGAGCAGTACTTC. The chain joins TRBV7-2 to TRBJ2-7, with 9 bases lining up with TRBD1. The CDR3 consists of 14 residues. CDR1 SGHTA and CDR2 FQGNSA come from the germline V gene. V shed 5 bases and J 3 bases; nucleotides not matched to a gene: 5.

A single count supports this clone. The chain is built from TRBV6-6 and TRBJ2-2; D unclear. V was cut by 5 bases and J by 1 base, with 2 bases left in between. CDR3 size: 12 residues. Looked up from germline, CDR1 is MNHNY and CDR2 is SVGAGI (reference sequence). The CDR3 loop is CASSQNTGELFF. DNA of the CDR3: TGTGCCAGCAGTCAGAACACCGGGGAGCTGTTTTTT.

The sample holds a few counts of this clone. This chain joins TRBV5-6 and TRBJ2-3; 10 nucleotides align to TRBD2. V lost 4 bases and J lost 0; bases outside the gene matches: 8. The CDR3 has 17 amino acids. CDR1 is SGHDT and CDR2 is YYEEEE in the germline V gene. The DNA for the CDR3 is TGTGCCAGCAGCCCGGCTAGCGGGGGCCCTAGCACAGATACGCAGTATTTT. It is translated as CASSPASGGPSTDTQYF.

The chain is built from TRBV5-8 and TRBJ1-5, with 7 positions matching TRBD1. V shed 2 bases, J shed 0 bases, and the junction held 5 bases outside the gene matches. Germline V gene data show CDR1 as SGHTS and CDR2 as YDEGEE. The CDR3 loop spans 16 amino acids. This CDR3 is CASSLQQGFSNQPQHF. DNA of the CDR3: TGTGCCAGCAGCTTACAACAGGGGTTTAGCAATCAGCCCCAGCATTTT.

This clone was counted only a few times. The chain carries TRBV18 and TRBJ2-3, with D uncertain. In germline, CDR1 is KGHSH, CDR2 LQKENI. The CDR3 contains 13 residues. V lost 3 bases to trimming and J lost 1 base, with 5 bases between them. The CDR3 DNA is TGTGCCAGCTCACCTCCCGGCACAGATACGCAGTATTTT. Amino acid sequence: CASSPPGTDTQYF.

This chain links TRBV7-2 with TRBJ2-5; a possible D gene is TRBD2 (6 bases). CDR1 and CDR2 (germline): SGHTA, FQGNSA. V lost 0 bases and J lost 5, with 13 bases in between. There are 15 residues in the CDR3. CDR3 coding DNA: TGTGCCAGCAGCTTAGCGGGGGGTGGCAAGGAGACCCAGTACTTC. This codes for CASSLAGGGKETQYF.

The J gene is TRBJ1-4, the V gene TRBV4-1; TRBD1 is a possible D gene (6 bases). CDR3 size: 15 residues. Trimming took 3 bases from V and 7 from J, leaving 15 bases between them. Germline loops: CDR1 MGHRA, CDR2 YSYEKL. The CDR3 spells CASSQLGAGSEKLFF. The DNA of the CDR3 is TGCGCCAGCAGCCAGTTGGGGGCAGGGAGTGAAAAACTGTTTTTT.

This clone appeared once. V usage is TRBV6-6 and J usage is TRBJ1-5; a possible D gene is TRBD1 (6 bases). Trimming cost V 2 bases and J 3 bases, with 14 bases left between them. Germline CDR1 MNHNY, CDR2 SVGAGI (reference sequence). The CDR3 consists of 16 residues. The chain's CDR3 is CASSYGSGALNQPQHF. CDR3 in DNA: TGTGCCAGCAGTTACGGGTCAGGGGCGCTCAATCAGCCCCAGCATTTT.

The chain carries TRBV25-1 and TRBJ2-1; 10 nucleotides line up with TRBD2. This CDR3 spans 16 amino acids. Germline CDR1 reads MGHDK; CDR2 reads SYGVNS. Unmatched junction bases numbered 7, after V lost 1 base and J lost 7 bases. The CDR3 nucleotides read TGTGCCAGCAGTGAATCCAGCGGGGGGGCCAGTAATGAGCAGTTCTTC. Translating it yields CASSESSGGASNEQFF. The full variable domain, completed using reference TRBV25-1 and TRBJ2-1, is EADIYQTPRYLVIGTGKKITLECSQTMGHDKMYWYQQDPGMELHLIHYSYGVNSTEKGDLSSESTVSRIRTEHFPLTLESARPSHTSQYLCASSESSGGASNEQFFGPGTRLTVL.

J is TRBJ2-3 and V is TRBV29-1; D possibly corresponds to TRBD2 (5 bases). Germline-derived CDR1 and CDR2 are SQVTM and ANQGSEA. This CDR3 has 11 amino acids. Trimming removed 7 bases at V and 5 bases at J, with 10 bases between. The CDR3 spells CSAGNGDTQYF. Written as DNA, the CDR3 is TGCAGCGCCGGGAATGGAGATACGCAGTATTTT.

The chain uses TRBV7-2 and TRBJ2-5; 10 nucleotides agree with TRBD2. Looked up from germline, CDR1 is SGHTA and CDR2 is FQGNSA. The CDR3 totals 14 residues. V dropped 5 bases and J dropped 7; count of bases not matched to a gene: 7. The CDR3 DNA reads TGTGCCAGCAGCGAACTAGCGGGACGGGGGACCCAGTACTTC. Translated: CASSELAGRGTQYF.

This clone was recorded only once. This chain joins TRBV7-9 and TRBJ2-1, with 8 bases fitting TRBD1. CDR3 size: 15 residues. Germline V CDR1 and CDR2: SEHNR, FQNEAQ (reference sequence). Trimming took 5 bases from V and 6 from J; bases not matched to a gene: 9. The CDR3 loop is CASSPLGQGTNEQFF. CDR3 DNA sequence: TGTGCCAGCAGCCCTCTAGGACAGGGTACCAATGAGCAGTTCTTC.

The chain recombines TRBV7-9 with TRBJ1-3, with a tentative D call TRBD1 (6 bases). The CDR3 totals 14 residues. Looked up from germline, CDR1 is SEHNR and CDR2 is FQNEAQ (reference sequence). V was trimmed by 8 bases and J by 0 bases, leaving 11 bases between them. As DNA, the CDR3 is TGTGCCAGCGGAAGAGGGGGCTCTGGAAACACCATATATTTT. Its protein is CASGRGGSGNTIYF.

This clone was seen a handful of times. The rearrangement links TRBV6-6 to TRBJ2-7; unclear D gene. The germline V gene encodes CDR1 MNHNY and CDR2 SVGAGI (reference sequence). This CDR3 comprises 12 residues. Trimming pared 5 bases from V and 7 bases from J, leaving 12 bases between. The CDR3, as DNA: TGTGCCAGCAGTAGCCGTATCGAGGAGCAGTACTTC. Protein: CASSSRIEEQYF.

This clone was recorded only once. V gene TRBV6-1 combines with J gene TRBJ2-1, with TRBD2 identical over 7 bases. Trimming cost V 8 bases and J 6 bases; bases outside gene matches: 7. Germline loops: CDR1 MNHNS, CDR2 SASEGT. The CDR3 runs to 13 residues. CDR3 loop: CASLGLPLNEQFF. CDR3 in DNA: TGTGCCAGCCTGGGACTACCCCTCAATGAGCAGTTCTTC.

The chain joins TRBV12-5 to TRBJ2-7; no clear D gene. This CDR3 comprises 12 residues. Germline values: CDR1 LGHNT, CDR2 FRNRAP. V was pared by 1 base and J by 2 bases, with 3 bases between. The chain's CDR3 is CASGLGAYEQYF. CDR3 in DNA: TGTGCTAGTGGTTTGGGAGCCTACGAGCAGTACTTC.

The rearrangement joins TRBV5-4 to TRBJ2-2; 8 bases are a match to TRBD1. The ends lost 5 bases at V and 3 bases at J; junction bases unmatched: 6. Germline V gene data show CDR1 as SGHNT and CDR2 as YYREEE (reference sequence). CDR3 length equals 15 residues. The CDR3 region has the DNA TGTGCCAGCAGTTTCCAGGGGGCTGACACCGGGGAGCTGTTTTTT. Its translation: CASSFQGADTGELFF. Variable domain in full (rest from reference TRBV5-4 and TRBJ2-2): ETGVTQSPTHLIKTRGQQVTLRCSSQSGHNTVSWYQQALGQGPQFIFQYYREEENGRGNFPPRFSGLQFPNYSSELNVNALELDDSALYLCASSFQGADTGELFFGEGSRLTVL.

This sequence joins TRBV7-8 and TRBJ1-6; TRBD1 matches at 9 bases. Germline V gene data show CDR1 as SGHVS and CDR2 as FQNEAQ. With 5 bases clipped from V and 7 bases from J, the junction kept 9 bases outside the gene matches. CDR3 length: 16 amino acids. CDR3: CASSPNRDRVNSPLHF. CDR3 coding DNA: TGTGCCAGCAGCCCGAACCGGGACAGGGTGAATTCACCCCTCCACTTT.

This clone appeared once. V usage is TRBV7-8 and J usage is TRBJ1-6; no definite D call. V gave up 5 bases and J gave up 10 bases, with 9 bases separating them. Germline V lookup: CDR1 SGHVS, CDR2 FQNEAQ. The CDR3 has 12 amino acids. The CDR3 nucleotides read TGTGCCAGCAGCCGCGTCGGGTCACCCCTCCACTTT. This encodes CASSRVGSPLHF.

J is TRBJ2-3 and V is TRBV25-1; D not certain. Germline loops: CDR1 MGHDK, CDR2 SYGVNS. Trimming pared 4 bases from V and 1 base from J, leaving 3 bases between. CDR3 length: 12 amino acids. The CDR3 loop is CASSVGTDTQYF. CDR3 nucleotides: TGTGCCAGCAGTGTAGGCACAGATACGCAGTATTTT.

This sequence joins TRBV4-1 and TRBJ2-1; TRBD1 is a possible D gene (6 bases). This CDR3 has 17 residues. Germline values: CDR1 MGHRA, CDR2 YSYEKL. The germline V and J ends were trimmed by 3 bases and 8 bases, with 23 bases remaining between them. CDR3 sequence reads: CASSHALDRFPFDEQFF. The CDR3 DNA reads TGCGCCAGCAGCCATGCCCTCGACAGGTTTCCCTTCGATGAGCAGTTCTTC.